The next 32 T cell receptor beta chains were all read from a single sample in a study of technical replicates of blood from a handful of donors. Some clones are missing from TCRdb's copy, which holds only in-frame ones; the method was immunoSEQ multiplex PCR. The table includes some 48,000 clones, approximately 95% detected once. Sequencing input: T cells isolated from PBMCs. These receptors came from a human donor in good health.

The J gene is TRBJ2-5, the V gene TRBV10-3, with 8 bases matching TRBD2. Germline V gene data show CDR1 as ENHRY and CDR2 as SYGVKD. The V segment lost 7 bases and the J segment 0 bases; nucleotides outside the gene matches: 4. CDR3 length equals 14 residues. The CDR3 sequence is CAIKPGLDQETQYF. For the CDR3, the DNA is TGTGCCATCAAACCGGGACTAGACCAAGAGACCCAGTACTTC.

This clone occurred once. The chain employs TRBV29-1 and TRBJ1-5, with D possibly matching TRBD1 (6 bases). Trimming took 3 bases from V and 7 from J, leaving 16 bases between them. CDR1 and CDR2 (germline): SQVTM, ANQGSEA. The CDR3 sequence is 14 residues long. CDR3 residues: CSVEVQGGVQPQHF. The CDR3 DNA reads TGCAGCGTTGAGGTACAGGGTGGGGTCCAGCCCCAGCATTTT.

This chain connects TRBV27 to TRBJ2-1; 14 nucleotides match TRBD2. CDR1 MNHEY and CDR2 SMNVEV come from the germline V gene (reference sequence). Unmatched junction bases numbered 4, after V lost 0 bases and J lost 12 bases. The CDR3 spans 15 residues. CDR3 coding DNA: TGTGCCAGCAGTTTATCCGGACTAGCGGGAGGAGGGCAGTTCTTC. It encodes CASSLSGLAGGGQFF.

The CDR3 DNA reads TGTGCCAGCAGCGGACGGAGCGGGATTTCCTACGAGCAGTACTTC. Encoded protein: CASSGRSGISYEQYF. The chain employs TRBV7-8 and TRBJ2-7; 7 nucleotides line up with TRBD2. This CDR3 spans 15 amino acids. Per germline, CDR1 SGHVS and CDR2 FQNEAQ. V shed 5 bases, J shed 1 base, and the junction held 8 bases outside the gene matches.

The chain joins TRBV6-5 to TRBJ2-7; TRBD2 aligns across 7 bases. The V segment lost 2 bases and the J segment 4 bases; nucleotides outside the gene matches: 5. Germline loops: CDR1 MNHEY, CDR2 SVGAGI. CDR3 size: 14 residues. CDR3 sequence (DNA): TGTGCCAGCAGTTACGTCGGGACTACTTACGAGCAGTACTTC. This sequence encodes CASSYVGTTYEQYF.

The V call is TRBV5-5, the J call TRBJ2-5; no clear D gene. This CDR3 is built from 14 residues. The germline CDR1 and CDR2 sequences are SGHKS and YYEKEE (reference sequence). V lost 3 bases and J lost 5, with 14 bases in between. The CDR3 bases are TGTGCCAGCAGCTGGATCGGCGAGGATGAGACCCAGTACTTC. This encodes CASSWIGEDETQYF.

The chain is built from TRBV5-6 and TRBJ2-2, with 12 bases matching TRBD2. The V gene end was trimmed by 5 bases and the J gene end by 3 bases; junction bases not matched to a gene: 5. Germline-derived CDR1 and CDR2 are SGHDT and YYEEEE. CDR3 length: 16 residues. This CDR3 reads CASRLLAGGDTGELFF. CDR3 sequence (DNA): TGTGCCAGCAGGTTACTAGCGGGAGGTGACACCGGGGAGCTGTTTTTT.

This clone was detected once. The CDR3 bases are TGTGCCAGCTCACCACTGGGGGGGGTACTGTACTTC. Its protein product is CASSPLGGVLYF. V usage is TRBV18 and J usage is TRBJ2-7; 7 bases are shared with TRBD2. Germline CDR1 reads KGHSH; CDR2 reads LQKENI. The CDR3 runs 12 residues. Germline trimming cut 1 base from V and 12 bases from J; bases unmatched to any gene: 6.

The chain carries TRBV6-5 and TRBJ2-7, with 8 bases identical to TRBD1. This CDR3 is built from 14 residues. Per germline, CDR1 MNHEY and CDR2 SVGAGI. V shed 4 bases and J 5 bases; nucleotides not matched to a gene: 7. The CDR3 DNA sequence: TGTGCCAGCAGTTTATATTCGGACAGGGACGAGCAGTACTTC. Its protein is CASSLYSDRDEQYF.

The chain is built from TRBV7-3 and TRBJ2-3, with 10 nucleotides matching TRBD2. Trimming cost V 6 bases and J 3 bases; bases outside gene matches: 12. This CDR3 region has 17 residues. CDR1 and CDR2 from the germline V gene are SGHTA and FQGTGA. CDR3 protein: CASSPSRAGGRTDTQYF. Written as DNA, the CDR3 is TGTGCCAGCAGTCCAAGTAGAGCGGGAGGGCGAACAGATACGCAGTATTTT.

This chain uses TRBV7-2 with TRBJ1-1; a possible D gene is TRBD1 (5 bases). The CDR3 has 17 residues. The germline CDR1 and CDR2 sequences are SGHTA and FQGNSA. Deletions cut 0 bases from V and 1 base from J, with 15 bases between. The CDR3: CASSLAPVGVGNTEAFF. CDR3 sequence (DNA): TGTGCCAGCAGCTTAGCGCCGGTAGGGGTGGGGAACACTGAAGCTTTCTTT. Based on the CDR3 plus reference TRBV7-2 and TRBJ1-1, the full variable domain is GAGVSQSPSNKVTEKGKDVELRCDPISGHTALYWYRQSLGQGLEFLIYFQGNSAPDKSGLPSDRFSAERTGGSVSTLTIQRTQQEDSAVYLCASSLAPVGVGNTEAFFGQGTRLTVV.

The chain uses TRBV6-5 and TRBJ1-2; 9 positions agree with TRBD1. The CDR3 covers 14 residues. CDR1 and CDR2 (germline): MNHEY, SVGAGI. V dropped 10 bases and J dropped 2; count of bases not matched to a gene: 8. CDR3 bases: TGTGCCATCTTTGACAGGGGGGGGAACTATGGCTACACCTTC. This gives the protein CAIFDRGGNYGYTF.

V and J are TRBV7-9 and TRBJ2-7, with D possibly matching TRBD1 (6 bases). The CDR3 is 13 residues long. Germline assignment: CDR1 SEHNR and CDR2 FQNEAQ (reference sequence). With 5 bases removed from V and 5 bases from J, the gap between germline ends came to 13 bases. The CDR3 sequence: CASSPPTGNEQYF. The CDR3, as DNA: TGTGCCAGCAGCCCGCCCACAGGGAACGAGCAGTACTTC.

The rearrangement uses TRBV5-1 and TRBJ2-5; D may be TRBD1 (7 bases). Trimming took off 4 bases at V and 5 bases at J, with 18 bases between the two ends. From germline, CDR1 is SGHRS and CDR2 YFSETQ. This CDR3 is built from 15 residues. DNA for the CDR3: TGCGCCAGCAGCCCGTCGACAGGGAGGACGGAGACCCAGTACTTC. It codes for CASSPSTGRTETQYF.

This chain joins TRBV9 and TRBJ2-3; 7 nucleotides match TRBD2. Trimming at V came to 3 bases and at J to 5 bases, leaving 12 bases not matched to a gene. The germline gives CDR1 SGDLS, CDR2 YYNGEE. This CDR3 is 16 amino acids long. CDR3 sequence reads: CASSGDYAGVGDTQYF. For the CDR3, the DNA is TGTGCCAGCAGCGGGGACTACGCGGGAGTAGGAGATACGCAGTATTTT.

The genes are TRBV6-5 and TRBJ2-7; 10 bases map to TRBD2. Germline CDR1 and CDR2: MNHEY and SVGAGI. The CDR3 covers 16 residues. J lost 4 bases, V lost 2 bases, and 8 bases had no gene match. The CDR3 spells CASSYDSSGSWYEQYF. CDR3 coding DNA: TGTGCCAGCAGTTACGATTCTAGCGGGAGTTGGTACGAGCAGTACTTC.

The rearrangement uses TRBV5-5 and TRBJ2-7; 10 nucleotides align to TRBD2. The CDR3 has 13 residues. Per germline, CDR1 SGHKS and CDR2 YYEKEE (reference sequence). J was trimmed by 4 bases and V by 5 bases; bases with no gene match: 3. This CDR3 is CASRDSGRYEQYF. The CDR3 DNA sequence: TGTGCCAGCAGGGATAGCGGGAGGTACGAGCAGTACTTC.

The gene calls are TRBV11-2 and TRBJ2-7; D uncertain. The CDR3 extends over 12 amino acids. CDR1 and CDR2 from the germline V gene are SGHAT and FQNNGV. Trimming took 1 base from V and 4 from J, leaving 5 bases between them. Written as DNA, the CDR3 is TGTGCCAGCAGCTTAGGGCGGTACGAGCAGTACTTC. Residues: CASSLGRYEQYF.

The gene calls are TRBV7-3 and TRBJ2-1; 10 bases are a match to TRBD2. The length of the CDR3 is 16 residues. With V trimmed by 5 bases and J by 4 bases, 8 bases remained unmatched. CDR1 is SGHTA and CDR2 is FQGTGA in the germline V gene. CDR3 DNA: TGTGCCAGCAGCCGAGAGGGGACTAGCGTATACAATGAGCAGTTCTTC. It yields the protein CASSREGTSVYNEQFF. The full variable domain, with the rest looked up from reference TRBV7-3 and TRBJ2-1, is GAGVSQTPSNKVTEKGKYVELRCDPISGHTALYWYRQSLGQGPEFLIYFQGTGAADDSGLPNDRFFAVRPEGSVSTLKIQRTERGDSAVYLCASSREGTSVYNEQFFGPGTRLTVL.

Only one count was recorded for this clone. The chain is built from TRBV4-3 and TRBJ2-1, with D uncertain. The CDR3 sequence is 14 residues long. Germline CDR1 and CDR2: LGHNA and YSLEER. The V end lost 4 bases, the J end lost 2 bases, and 9 bases lay between the germline ends. The CDR3 here is CASSLETAYNEQFF. CDR3 DNA sequence: TGCGCCAGCAGCCTAGAGACTGCCTACAATGAGCAGTTCTTC.

V gene TRBV4-1 combines with J gene TRBJ2-7; 7 nucleotides align to TRBD2. The CDR3 is made up of 13 amino acids. CDR1 and CDR2 from the germline V gene are MGHRA and YSYEKL. Trimming took 3 bases from V and 4 from J; bases not matched to a gene: 3. The CDR3 spells CASSQGGRYEQYF. The CDR3 DNA sequence: TGCGCCAGCAGCCAGGGCGGGAGATACGAGCAGTACTTC.

This chain uses TRBV30 with TRBJ2-7; the D is unclear. The CDR3 is 11 residues long. Germline CDR1 and CDR2: GTSNPN and SVGIG (reference sequence). V was clipped by 4 bases and J by 6 bases, with 10 bases between them. The CDR3 sequence is CAWTRSSEQYF. Here the CDR3 DNA reads TGTGCCTGGACCAGGTCATCCGAGCAGTACTTC. Together with reference TRBV30 and TRBJ2-7, the CDR3 gives the full variable domain: SQTIHQWPATLVQPVGSPLSLECTVEGTSNPNLYWYRQAAGRGLQLLFYSVGIGQISSEVPQNLSASRPQDRQFILSSKKLLLSDSGFYLCAWTRSSEQYFGPGTRLTVT.

The V and J genes are TRBV4-3 and TRBJ1-1, with D tentatively TRBD1 (6 bases). This CDR3 has 13 amino acids. Trimming pared 4 bases from V and 1 base from J, leaving 7 bases between. Germline V gene lookup returns CDR1 LGHNA and CDR2 YSLEER. The CDR3 reads CASSRQENTEAFF. CDR3 nucleotide sequence: TGCGCCAGCAGCCGACAGGAGAACACTGAAGCTTTCTTT.

A single count supports this clone. The CDR3 region is CASSLAGRAYEQYF. In DNA, the CDR3 is TGTGCCAGCAGCTTAGCGGGGAGGGCCTACGAGCAGTACTTC. The V gene is TRBV7-2, the J gene TRBJ2-7, with 7 bases aligning to TRBD2. V trimming: 0 bases; J trimming: 2 bases; junction bases outside the gene matches: 1. Germline CDR1 SGHTA, CDR2 FQGNSA. The CDR3 has 14 amino acids. Variable domain in full (rest from reference TRBV7-2 and TRBJ2-7): GAGVSQSPSNKVTEKGKDVELRCDPISGHTALYWYRQSLGQGLEFLIYFQGNSAPDKSGLPSDRFSAERTGGSVSTLTIQRTQQEDSAVYLCASSLAGRAYEQYFGPGTRLTVT.

The rearrangement uses TRBV30 and TRBJ2-1, with a weak D call TRBD1 (5 bases). The ends were cut back, 4 bases at V and 9 bases at J, with 19 bases in the middle. This CDR3 has 14 residues. Germline loops: CDR1 GTSNPN, CDR2 SVGIG (reference sequence). As DNA, the CDR3 is TGTGCCTGGATGGCTAGGGGATGGGGTATTGAGCAGTTCTTC. Translation: CAWMARGWGIEQFF.

Written as DNA, the CDR3 is TGTGCCAGCAGTCCATGGAATAGCGGGAGCTCCTACGAGCAGTACTTC. It is translated as CASSPWNSGSSYEQYF. The rearrangement joins TRBV6-6 to TRBJ2-7, with 9 bases aligning to TRBD2. The CDR3 is 16 amino acids. In germline, CDR1 is MNHNY, CDR2 SVGAGI (reference sequence). The trim removed 5 bases at V and 0 bases at J, leaving 8 bases unmatched.

The V call is TRBV25-1, the J call TRBJ2-7; D unclear. CDR1 and CDR2 from the germline V gene are MGHDK and SYGVNS. Trimming cost V 1 base and J 5 bases, with 3 bases left between them. The CDR3 sequence is 11 residues long. The CDR3 coding sequence is TGTGCCAGCAGTGAATTCAACGAGCAGTACTTC. Protein sequence: CASSEFNEQYF.

The J gene is TRBJ1-1, the V gene TRBV28; D is perhaps TRBD1 (5 bases). The CDR3 is made up of 14 amino acids. CDR1 and CDR2 (germline): MDHEN, SYDVKM. The V gene lost 5 bases and the J gene lost 5 bases, with 15 bases spanning the gap. The CDR3 region is CASSKDKVFTEAFF. The CDR3 region has the DNA TGTGCCAGCAGTAAGGACAAGGTATTTACTGAAGCTTTCTTT.

The V gene is TRBV2, the J gene TRBJ1-2, with unresolved D. The germline V gene has CDR1 SNHLY and CDR2 FYNNEI. V was shortened by 6 bases and J by 5 bases, with 19 bases between the two germline ends. CDR3 length equals 15 residues. CDR3 DNA: TGTGCCAGCAGGGGGATATTGTGGGAGTCTTATGGCTACACCTTC. Residues: CASRGILWESYGYTF. Combining the CDR3 with reference TRBV2 and TRBJ1-2 gives the whole variable domain EPEVTQTPSHQVTQMGQEVILRCVPISNHLYFYWYRQILGQKVEFLVSFYNNEISEKSEIFDDQFSVERPDGSNFTLKIRSTKLEDSAMYFCASRGILWESYGYTFGSGTRLTVV.

This chain joins TRBV30 and TRBJ1-5; D is ambiguous. V dropped 0 bases and J dropped 4 bases, with 4 bases sitting between them. This CDR3 has 12 amino acids. CDR1 GTSNPN and CDR2 SVGIG come from the germline V gene (reference sequence). DNA of the CDR3: TGTGCCTGGAGTGTCTTGAATCAGCCCCAGCATTTT. Translation gives CAWSVLNQPQHF.

The chain is built from TRBV7-2 and TRBJ2-1, with 10 bases aligning to TRBD2. In germline, CDR1 is SGHTA, CDR2 FQGNSA. V shed 0 bases and J 8 bases; nucleotides not matched to a gene: 13. This CDR3 contains 18 residues. CDR3 amino acids: CASSLAVGRAGGRDEQFF. The CDR3 coding sequence is TGTGCCAGCAGCTTAGCGGTAGGAAGAGCGGGAGGGCGGGATGAGCAGTTCTTC.

The chain has TRBV5-1 and TRBJ2-5; D perhaps matches TRBD2 (5 bases). Germline assignment: CDR1 SGHRS and CDR2 YFSETQ. The CDR3 has 15 amino acids. V lost 0 bases, J lost 4 bases, and 13 bases lay in between. Here the CDR3 DNA reads TGCGCCAGCAGCTTGGTGGGATACAGCGGAGAGACCCAGTACTTC. The encoded protein is CASSLVGYSGETQYF.